The 28 T cell receptor beta chains below come from one sample, sequenced in a study of blood T cell repertoires in COVID-19. Clones were sequenced by immunoSEQ multiplex PCR, and TCRdb holds only the in-frame ones, with some missing. The sample has about 280,000 clones, 75% to 90% seen once. The specimen sequenced was peripheral blood. The receptor set was obtained from a man in his forties or fifties with acute or convalescent COVID-19.

CDR3 in amino acids: CASSERGFGSYNEQFF. As DNA, the CDR3 is TGTGCCAGCAGCGAGCGGGGTTTCGGCTCCTACAATGAGCAGTTCTTC. V is TRBV6-6 and J is TRBJ2-1; 7 nucleotides line up with TRBD2. The germline V gene has CDR1 MNHNY and CDR2 SVGAGI (reference sequence). This CDR3 has 16 residues. J lost 0 bases, V lost 6 bases, and 8 bases had no gene match.

The chain carries TRBV2 and TRBJ1-2; D gene uncertain. Deletions cut 3 bases from V and 5 bases from J, with 10 bases between. This CDR3 comprises 13 residues. Looked up from germline, CDR1 is SNHLY and CDR2 is FYNNEI. The CDR3 DNA follows: TGTGCCAGCAGTGATGGGCAAGTATATGGCTACACCTTC. Its protein product is CASSDGQVYGYTF.

This clone has just one count. The chain recombines TRBV3-1 (or the pseudogene TRBV3-2) with TRBJ2-7, with TRBD2 matching over 8 bases. The CDR3 is 15 amino acids. Germline values: CDR1 LGHDT, CDR2 YNNKEL (reference sequence). V lost 4 bases and J lost 2; bases outside the gene matches: 7. The CDR3 bases are TGTGCCAGCAGCCCGGTGGGCGGGGGGACCTACGAGCAGTACTTC. Its protein product is CASSPVGGGTYEQYF.

This clone appeared once. J is TRBJ2-2 and V is TRBV29-1; 9 positions agree with TRBD1. Germline V gene sequence: CDR1 SQVTM, CDR2 ANQGSEA. V gave up 4 bases and J gave up 5 bases; unmatched junction bases: 2. This CDR3 comprises 13 residues. DNA of the CDR3: TGCAGCGTTGGACAGGGGGTAACCGGGGAGCTGTTTTTT. Amino acid sequence: CSVGQGVTGELFF.

This clone appeared a few times. This chain joins TRBV6-5 and TRBJ2-7; 8 bases agree with TRBD2. Germline trimming cut 5 bases from V and 4 bases from J; bases unmatched to any gene: 10. This CDR3 has 15 amino acids. Germline lookup yields CDR1 MNHEY and CDR2 SVGAGI. The CDR3 here is CASSPPGGGRYEQYF. CDR3 coding DNA: TGTGCCAGCAGTCCCCCCGGGGGGGGGAGGTACGAGCAGTACTTC.

This chain links TRBV6-6 with TRBJ2-2; a weak D match, TRBD1 (5 bases). Trimming shortened V by 2 bases and J by 6 bases, and 13 bases separated the two germline ends. The CDR3 is 15 residues long. CDR1 is MNHNY, CDR2 SVGAGI, per germline (reference sequence). CDR3 bases: TGTGCCAGCAGTTACGAAGGGGCCCTCCCCGGGGAGCTGTTTTTT. Protein product: CASSYEGALPGELFF.

The chain couples TRBV3-1 (or the pseudogene TRBV3-2) to TRBJ1-1; D perhaps matches TRBD1 (5 bases). This CDR3 contains 13 residues. V was clipped by 6 bases and J by 6 bases, with 14 bases between them. Germline CDR1 and CDR2: LGHDT and YNNKEL (reference sequence). The CDR3 region is CASSNRGGAEAFF. CDR3 in DNA: TGTGCCAGCAGTAATAGGGGAGGGGCTGAAGCTTTCTTT.

This chain joins TRBV3-1 (or the pseudogene TRBV3-2) and TRBJ2-7, with 7 bases lining up with TRBD1. The CDR3 runs 15 residues. V was clipped by 3 bases and J by 0 bases; unmatched bases: 5. Germline values: CDR1 LGHDT, CDR2 YNNKEL (reference sequence). CDR3 nucleotides: TGTGCCAGCAGCCATGGGACAGCGGTCTCCTACGAGCAGTACTTC. As protein: CASSHGTAVSYEQYF.

The chain combines TRBV11-2 with TRBJ2-5; TRBD2 matches 7 bases. V lost 3 bases to trimming and J lost 3 bases; unmatched junction nucleotides: 4. Germline V gives CDR1 SGHAT, CDR2 FQNNGV. This CDR3 is built from 14 residues. Here the CDR3 DNA reads TGTGCCAGCAGCTTTCTGGCGGGGGAAGAGACCCAGTACTTC. It translates to CASSFLAGEETQYF.

The V and J genes are TRBV19 and TRBJ2-2; D is unresolved. With 3 bases removed from V and 5 bases from J, the gap between germline ends came to 4 bases. The CDR3 is 12 amino acids. Per germline, CDR1 LNHDA and CDR2 SQIVND (reference sequence). In nucleotides, the CDR3 is TGTGCCAGTAGTATCCGTACCGGGGAGCTGTTTTTT. It is translated as CASSIRTGELFF.

This sequence joins TRBV7-9 and TRBJ1-3; unclear D gene. CDR3 length: 15 residues. Trimming cost V 0 bases and J 0 bases, with 6 bases left between them. The germline CDR1 and CDR2 sequences are SEHNR and FQNEAQ (reference sequence). The CDR3 nucleotides are TGTGCCAGCAGCTTAGCGAGGGTCTCTGGAAACACCATATATTTT. Its protein is CASSLARVSGNTIYF.

The chain uses TRBV7-6 and TRBJ2-7, with D unclear. CDR1 SGHVS and CDR2 FNYEAQ come from the germline V gene. There are 14 residues in the CDR3. The germline V and J ends were trimmed by 6 bases and 0 bases, with 12 bases remaining between them. The CDR3 nucleotides read TGTGCCAGCAGTCCGTTGTCCAGCTCCTACGAGCAGTACTTC. It codes for CASSPLSSSYEQYF.

V usage is TRBV25-1 and J usage is TRBJ1-3; D possibly corresponds to TRBD1 (6 bases). The germline gives CDR1 MGHDK, CDR2 SYGVNS. The CDR3 is made up of 14 amino acids. Trimming pared 6 bases from V and 2 bases from J, leaving 11 bases between. Here the CDR3 reads CASSNRVTGNTIYF. The DNA for the CDR3 is TGTGCCAGCAGCAACAGGGTCACTGGAAACACCATATATTTT.

V usage is TRBV19 and J usage is TRBJ1-1; 7 nucleotides agree with TRBD1. This CDR3 spans 15 amino acids. With V trimmed by 3 bases and J by 4 bases, 8 bases remained unmatched. The V gene's germline CDR1 is LNHDA and CDR2 SQIVND (reference sequence). CDR3 in DNA: TGTGCCAGTAGTATTACAGGGGAGTGGAGCACTGAAGCTTTCTTT. It codes for CASSITGEWSTEAFF. The whole variable domain, remainder taken from reference TRBV19 and TRBJ1-1, is DGGITQSPKYLFRKEGQNVTLSCEQNLNHDAMYWYRQDPGQGLRLIYYSQIVNDFQKGDIAEGYSVSREKKESFPLTVTSAQKNPTAFYLCASSITGEWSTEAFFGQGTRLTVV.

The chain couples TRBV6-5 to TRBJ1-4; D possibly corresponds to TRBD1 (5 bases). Germline CDR1 is MNHEY and CDR2 is SVGAGI. CDR3 size: 14 residues. Deletions cut 6 bases from V and 2 bases from J, with 10 bases between. The CDR3 loop is CASRDRMTNEKLFF. The CDR3, as DNA: TGTGCCAGCAGAGACAGAATGACTAATGAAAAACTGTTTTTT.

This clone turned up a few times. The chain carries TRBV7-8 and TRBJ2-7; 7 bases align to TRBD1. Losses at the gene ends were 3 bases for V and 2 bases for J; bases not matched to a gene: 7. The CDR3 loop spans 15 amino acids. Germline CDR1 is SGHVS and CDR2 is FQNEAQ. This chain's CDR3 is CASSLRQGTTYEQYF. The CDR3 nucleotides are TGTGCCAGCAGCTTGCGACAGGGAACTACCTACGAGCAGTACTTC.

The chain is built from TRBV5-1 and TRBJ2-5; D may be TRBD1 (5 bases). This CDR3 contains 14 residues. Trimming stripped 0 bases from V and 5 bases from J, with 11 bases between. Per the germline V gene, CDR1 is SGHRS and CDR2 is YFSETQ. CDR3 loop: CASSLGTSSETQYF. In nucleotides, the CDR3 is TGCGCCAGCAGCTTGGGGACATCCTCTGAGACCCAGTACTTC.

With regard to this clone: Other DNA sequences in the same sample also yield this CDR3. The gene calls are TRBV6-5 and TRBJ1-2; D remains unclear. The CDR3 runs 13 residues. The V end was cut by 6 bases, the J end by 1 base, with 9 bases between. Germline V lookup: CDR1 MNHEY, CDR2 SVGAGI. The CDR3 protein is CASSQTGNYGYTF. The CDR3 DNA reads as TGTGCCAGCAGCCAGACGGGTAACTATGGCTACACCTTC.

The chain links TRBV19 to TRBJ2-7, with 8 bases that match TRBD2. The CDR3 runs to 15 residues. Trimming cost V 1 base and J 0 bases; bases outside gene matches: 2. Germline assignment: CDR1 LNHDA and CDR2 SQIVND (reference sequence). CDR3 in DNA: TGTGCCAGTAGTATAGCGGGGGGGCTCTCCTACGAGCAGTACTTC. Its protein is CASSIAGGLSYEQYF.

The V call is TRBV2, the J call TRBJ2-7, with D unresolved. The CDR3 is 13 amino acids. The germline gives CDR1 SNHLY, CDR2 FYNNEI. The V gene lost 5 bases and the J gene lost 0 bases, with 8 bases spanning the gap. This CDR3 reads CASSTDISYEQYF. The DNA of the CDR3 is TGTGCCAGCAGTACTGACATCTCCTACGAGCAGTACTTC.

This clone was observed a few times. V is TRBV4-1 and J is TRBJ2-2; D unresolved. The ends were cut back, 3 bases at V and 4 bases at J, with 21 bases in the middle. The V gene's germline CDR1 is MGHRA and CDR2 YSYEKL. The CDR3 covers 18 residues. CDR3 coding DNA: TGCGCCAGCAGCCACCGACATCCACCCGGCTTCTCCACCGGGGAGCTGTTTTTT. This codes for CASSHRHPPGFSTGELFF.

This chain joins TRBV5-1 and TRBJ2-1; TRBD2 is a possible D gene (6 bases). The V and J ends lost 3 bases and 7 bases respectively, with 17 bases between them. The CDR3 spans 15 residues. Germline V gives CDR1 SGHRS, CDR2 YFSETQ. For the CDR3, the DNA is TGCGCCAGCAGCTCTGGGACTCCGCCGCGGAATGAGCAGTTCTTC. Its protein is CASSSGTPPRNEQFF.

This rearrangement joins TRBV11-2 to TRBJ2-7; weak D call: TRBD1 (6 bases). There are 13 residues in the CDR3. Per the germline V gene, CDR1 is SGHAT and CDR2 is FQNNGV. The germline V and J ends were trimmed by 5 bases and 3 bases, with 11 bases remaining between them. DNA of the CDR3: TGTGCCAGCAGCAGACGGGACATCTACGAGCAGTACTTC. Its protein is CASSRRDIYEQYF.

The chain recombines TRBV18 with TRBJ1-2; 9 nucleotides agree with TRBD1. The germline V gene encodes CDR1 KGHSH and CDR2 LQKENI. V shed 3 bases, J shed 8 bases, and the junction held 7 bases outside the gene matches. This CDR3 is built from 14 residues. CDR3 residues: CASSPGTGKGGYTF. CDR3 DNA sequence: TGTGCCAGCTCACCCGGGACAGGGAAGGGAGGCTACACCTTC.

The DNA of the CDR3 is TGTGCCAGCAGCCAAGTCCACAACAGGGCCTACAATGAGCAGTTCTTC. This translates into CASSQVHNRAYNEQFF. The chain couples TRBV3-1 (or the pseudogene TRBV3-2) to TRBJ2-1; weak D call: TRBD1 (6 bases). CDR3 length equals 16 residues. V was trimmed by 1 base and J by 2 bases, leaving 12 bases between them. Germline V gene data show CDR1 as LGHDT and CDR2 as YNNKEL (reference sequence).

The rearrangement uses TRBV7-2 and TRBJ2-7; no clear D gene. CDR1 is SGHTA and CDR2 is FQGNSA in the germline V gene. V was trimmed by 3 bases and J by 6 bases, leaving 9 bases between them. There are 12 residues in the CDR3. The CDR3 bases are TGTGCCAGCAGCTTCTACAGTTCCGAGCAGTACTTC. Amino acids: CASSFYSSEQYF.

The chain has TRBV30 and TRBJ2-7, with D possibly TRBD2 on 5 matching bases. Per the germline V gene, CDR1 is GTSNPN and CDR2 is SVGIG (reference sequence). The V end lost 0 bases, the J end lost 5 bases, and 14 bases lay between the germline ends. This CDR3 has 14 amino acids. The CDR3 DNA reads TGTGCCTGGAGTGTAGGACTGTCTCGGGACGAGCAGTACTTC. It translates to CAWSVGLSRDEQYF. Full variable domain (outside the CDR3, taken from reference TRBV30 and TRBJ2-7): SQTIHQWPATLVQPVGSPLSLECTVEGTSNPNLYWYRQAAGRGLQLLFYSVGIGQISSEVPQNLSASRPQDRQFILSSKKLLLSDSGFYLCAWSVGLSRDEQYFGPGTRLTVT.

The rearrangement links TRBV30 to TRBJ1-5; perhaps TRBD1 as D (5 bases). The V and J ends lost 4 bases and 5 bases respectively, with 18 bases between them. Germline V gene sequence: CDR1 GTSNPN, CDR2 SVGIG (reference sequence). The CDR3 contains 15 residues. The CDR3 spells CAWTDVAGGDQPQHF. The CDR3 DNA reads TGTGCCTGGACCGACGTAGCCGGGGGAGATCAGCCCCAGCATTTT.